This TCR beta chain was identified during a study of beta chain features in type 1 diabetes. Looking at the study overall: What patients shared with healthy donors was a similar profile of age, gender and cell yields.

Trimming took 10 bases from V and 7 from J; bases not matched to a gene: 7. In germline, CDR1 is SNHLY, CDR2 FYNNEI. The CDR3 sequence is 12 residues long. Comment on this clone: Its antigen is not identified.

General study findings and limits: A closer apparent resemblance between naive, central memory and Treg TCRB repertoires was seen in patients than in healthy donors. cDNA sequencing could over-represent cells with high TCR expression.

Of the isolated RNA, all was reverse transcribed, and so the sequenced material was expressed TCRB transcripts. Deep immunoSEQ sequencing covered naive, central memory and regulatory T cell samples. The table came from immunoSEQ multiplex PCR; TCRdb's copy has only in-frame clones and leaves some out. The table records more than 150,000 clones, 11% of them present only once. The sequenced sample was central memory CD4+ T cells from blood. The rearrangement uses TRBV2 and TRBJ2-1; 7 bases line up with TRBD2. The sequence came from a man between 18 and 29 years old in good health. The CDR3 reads CAKAPGGNEQFF. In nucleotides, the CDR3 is TGTGCCAAGGCCCCCGGGGGGAATGAGCAGTTCTTC.